The 5 T cell receptor beta chains listed next were all sequenced from one sample in a study of radiation and T cells in renal cell carcinoma. The time point here: blood 2 weeks post-SBRT. Specified treatment: 15 Gy SBRT to primary tumor, nephrectomy 4 weeks later. Repertoires were generated with immunoSEQ multiplex PCR, while TCRdb's copy carries only in-frame clones and drops some. The sample lists 25,000 to 30,000 clones; about 85% were seen once. The specimen comprised blood, sampled from a patient whose treatment included radiotherapy and nephrectomy. The receptors derive from a man between 60 and 75 years old with renal cell carcinoma.

The V call is TRBV4-3, the J call TRBJ2-2; tentatively, D is TRBD1 or TRBD2 (6 bases each). V was cut by 0 bases and J by 3 bases, with 11 bases left in between. CDR3 size: 16 residues. The germline gives CDR1 LGHNA, CDR2 YSLEER. The CDR3 loop is CASSQDRGQDTGELFF. CDR3 nucleotides: TGCGCCAGCAGCCAAGACCGGGGGCAAGACACCGGGGAGCTGTTTTTT.

The V call is TRBV27, the J call TRBJ1-2; D not certain. Trimming removed 5 bases at V and 4 bases at J, with 11 bases between. The CDR3 loop spans 13 amino acids. Germline CDR1 reads MNHEY; CDR2 reads SMNVEV (reference sequence). The CDR3 spells CASSAVRSYGYTF. CDR3 sequence (DNA): TGTGCCAGCAGTGCTGTTCGGAGCTATGGCTACACCTTC.

The V call is TRBV15, the J call TRBJ2-5, with D hard to call. Trimming cost V 5 bases and J 0 bases, with 13 bases left between them. CDR1 is LNHNV, CDR2 YYDKDF, per germline (reference sequence). CDR3 length: 15 amino acids. CDR3 sequence: CATSEAARHQETQYF. The DNA of the CDR3 is TGTGCCACCAGCGAGGCTGCCAGGCACCAAGAGACCCAGTACTTC.

This clone has only one observation. This chain links TRBV11-2 with TRBJ1-4; 10 positions agree with TRBD1. CDR1 and CDR2 from the germline V gene are SGHAT and FQNNGV. V lost 4 bases and J lost 14; bases outside the gene matches: 4. The CDR3 runs 12 residues. CDR3 amino acids: CASSSDRGVLFF. The CDR3 coding sequence is TGTGCCAGCAGCTCGGACAGGGGGGTCCTGTTTTTT.

The rearrangement links TRBV11-2 to TRBJ2-2; no clear D. Germline loops: CDR1 SGHAT, CDR2 FQNNGV. The CDR3 consists of 16 residues. Trimming removed 1 base from V and 1 base from J, with 10 bases in between. The CDR3 loop reads CASSLASAKNTGELFF. The CDR3 bases are TGTGCCAGCAGCTTAGCTAGTGCAAAGAACACCGGGGAGCTGTTTTTT. The full variable domain, in which reference TRBV11-2 and TRBJ2-2 provide the parts outside the CDR3, is EAGVAQSPRYKIIEKRQSVAFWCNPISGHATLYWYQQILGQGPKLLIQFQNNGVVDDSQLPKDRFSAERLKGVDSTLKIQPAKLEDSAVYLCASSLASAKNTGELFFGEGSRLTVL.